Described below is a single T cell receptor beta chain sequence and its context. This sample was included in a study of cytomegalovirus exposure and HLA in healthy donors. The repertoire was sequenced with immunoSEQ multiplex PCR; TCRdb's copy has only in-frame clones and lacks some. Of some 110,000 clones listed, around 89% are singletons. V dropped 6 bases and J dropped 1; count of bases not matched to a gene: 3. The CDR3 spans 13 residues. The germline gives CDR1 SNHLY, CDR2 FYNNEI. The material sequenced was PBMCs. The chain couples TRBV2 to TRBJ2-7; TRBD1 agrees at 7 bases. This TCR derives from a man between 18 and 29 years old in good health and CMV-seronegative. CDR3 region: CASRTGNSYEQYF. In nucleotides, the CDR3 is TGTGCCAGCAGGACAGGGAATTCCTACGAGCAGTACTTC. The full variable domain, in which reference TRBV2 and TRBJ2-7 provide the parts outside the CDR3, is EPEVTQTPSHQVTQMGQEVILRCVPISNHLYFYWYRQILGQKVEFLVSFYNNEISEKSEIFDDQFSVERPDGSNFTLKIRSTKLEDSAMYFCASRTGNSYEQYFGPGTRLTVT.